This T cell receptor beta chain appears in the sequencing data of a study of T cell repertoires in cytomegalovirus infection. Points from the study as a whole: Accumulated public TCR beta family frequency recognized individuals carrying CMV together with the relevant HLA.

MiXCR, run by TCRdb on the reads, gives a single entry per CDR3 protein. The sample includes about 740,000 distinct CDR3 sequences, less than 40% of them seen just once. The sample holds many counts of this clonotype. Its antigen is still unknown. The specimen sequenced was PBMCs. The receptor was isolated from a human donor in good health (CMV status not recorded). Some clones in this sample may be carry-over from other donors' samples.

As DNA, the CDR3 is TGTGCCAGCAGCAGCTGGGACAGGCTTAACTACGAGCAGTACTTC. Protein product: CASSSWDRLNYEQYF. This chain uses TRBV7-2 with TRBJ2-7; the match to TRBD1 covers 8 bases. Losses at the gene ends were 5 bases for V and 3 bases for J; bases not matched to a gene: 9. The germline CDR1 and CDR2 sequences are SGHTA and FQGNSA. The CDR3 covers 15 residues.